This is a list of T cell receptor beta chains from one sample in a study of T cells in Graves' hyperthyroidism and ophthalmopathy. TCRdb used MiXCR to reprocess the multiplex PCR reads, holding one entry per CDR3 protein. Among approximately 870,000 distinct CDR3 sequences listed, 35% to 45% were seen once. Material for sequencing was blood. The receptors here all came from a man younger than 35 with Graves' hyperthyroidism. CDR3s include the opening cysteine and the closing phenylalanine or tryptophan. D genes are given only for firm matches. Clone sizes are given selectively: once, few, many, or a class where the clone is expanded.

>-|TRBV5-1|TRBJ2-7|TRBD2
TGCGCCAGCAGCCCGAGCGGGAGTGGGACCTACGAGCAGTACTTC
CASSPSGSGTYEQYF
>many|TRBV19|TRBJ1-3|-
TGTGCCAGTAGTATGGTCGGAGTAGAAGGAAACACCATATATTTT
CASSMVGVEGNTIYF
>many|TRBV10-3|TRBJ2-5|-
TGTGCCATCAGCCAGACCGGGAGACAAGAGACCCAGTACTTC
CAISQTGRQETQYF
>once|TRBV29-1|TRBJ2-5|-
TGCAGCGCCTGGACGGACACCCAGTACTTC
CSAWTDTQYF
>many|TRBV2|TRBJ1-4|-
TGTGCCAGCAGTGACGGCAGGGATGAAAAACTGTTTTTT
CASSDGRDEKLFF
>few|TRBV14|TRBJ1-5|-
TGTGCCAGCAGCCAAGGAGGGGAGCAGCAGCCCCAGCATTTT
CASSQGGEQQPQHF
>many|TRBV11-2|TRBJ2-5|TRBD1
TGTGCCAGCAGCCCTTGGACAGGGGAGACCCAGTACTTC
CASSPWTGETQYF
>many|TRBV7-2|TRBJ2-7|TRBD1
TGTGCCAGCAGCTCACCGGGACAGGGAACCCACGAGCAGTACTTC
CASSSPGQGTHEQYF
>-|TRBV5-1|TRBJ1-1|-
TGCGCCAGCAGCGCCACTACCCAAGACACTGAAGCTTTCTTT
CASSATTQDTEAFF
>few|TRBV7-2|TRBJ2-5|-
TGCGCCAGCAGCTCCACACCGAAACAAGAGACCCAGTACTTC
CASSSTPKQETQYF
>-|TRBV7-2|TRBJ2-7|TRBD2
TGTGCCAGCAGCTTAGTGGCGGGAGAAGCCTACGAGCAGTACTTC
CASSLVAGEAYEQYF
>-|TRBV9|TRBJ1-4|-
TGTGCCAGCAGCGTCGGAGGGGGACGGGAAAAACTGTTTTTT
CASSVGGGREKLFF
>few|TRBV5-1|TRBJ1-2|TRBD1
TGCGCCAGCAGCTTGCCCACAGGGGACTATGGCTACACCTTC
CASSLPTGDYGYTF
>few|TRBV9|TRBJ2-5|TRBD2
TGTGCCAGCAGCGTACGGGATAGCGGGATTAAAGAGACCCAGTACTTC
CASSVRDSGIKETQYF
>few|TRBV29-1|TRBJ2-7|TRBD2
TGCAGCGTTGTGGGGACTAACCCCTACGAGCAGTACTTC
CSVVGTNPYEQYF
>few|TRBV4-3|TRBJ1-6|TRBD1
TGCGCCAGCAGCCCTGACAGGGCAGGGTCACCCCTCCACTTT
CASSPDRAGSPLHF
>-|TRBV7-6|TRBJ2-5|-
TGTGCCAGCAGCTTACTGGGGGATACGCAGTCGGGCAGCCACCAAGAGACCCAGTACTTC
CASSLLGDTQSGSHQETQYF
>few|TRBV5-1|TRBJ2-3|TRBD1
TGCGCCAGCAGCGCGGGACAGGGAGACACAGATACGCAGTATTTT
CASSAGQGDTDTQYF
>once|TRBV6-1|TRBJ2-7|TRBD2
TGTGCCAGCAGTCCCGGGACTAGCGGGACTCGCGGCGAGCAGTACTTC
CASSPGTSGTRGEQYF
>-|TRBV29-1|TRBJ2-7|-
TGCAGCGTTGAAGAGCAGGGTAGCGACGAGCAGTACTTC
CSVEEQGSDEQYF
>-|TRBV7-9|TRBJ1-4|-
TGTGCCATCCGGACAGCAAATGGAAAACTGTTTTTT
CAIRTANGKLFF
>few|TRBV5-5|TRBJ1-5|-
TGTGCCAGCAGCTGGGGGGCCGCGCGCCCAAATCAGCCCCAGCATTTT
CASSWGAARPNQPQHF
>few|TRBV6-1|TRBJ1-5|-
TGTGCCAGCAGTGAGATGGGGTTTAATCAGCCCCAGCATTTT
CASSEMGFNQPQHF
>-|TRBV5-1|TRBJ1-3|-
TGCGCCAGCAGCTTGAATCAGGGATCTGGAAACACCATATATTTT
CASSLNQGSGNTIYF
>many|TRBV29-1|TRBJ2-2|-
TGCAGCGTTCTCGGGCCTAGTGGGGGCACCGGGGAGCTGTTTTTT
CSVLGPSGGTGELFF
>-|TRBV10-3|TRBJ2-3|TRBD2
TGTGCCATCAGTGGGCGCGGGAGTGGAGATACGCAGTATTTT
CAISGRGSGDTQYF
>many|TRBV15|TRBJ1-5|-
TGTGCCACCAGCTGGACAAGATATAGCAATCAGCCCCAGCATTTT
CATSWTRYSNQPQHF
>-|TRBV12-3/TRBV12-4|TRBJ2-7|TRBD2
TGTGCCAGCAGTTTACGGGGGGAGTCCTACGAGCAGTACTTC
CASSLRGESYEQYF
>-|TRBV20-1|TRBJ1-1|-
TGCAGTGCTAGAGATGCGAAGGGCGGCACTGAAGCTTTCTTT
CSARDAKGGTEAFF
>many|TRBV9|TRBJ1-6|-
TGTGCCAGCAGCGTGGGGGACTCGGCGAATTCACCCCTCCACTTT
CASSVGDSANSPLHF
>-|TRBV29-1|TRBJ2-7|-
TGCAGCGTTGAAAAGGGGTGGGGACACAATGAGCAGTACTTC
CSVEKGWGHNEQYF
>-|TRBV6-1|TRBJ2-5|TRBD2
TGTGCCAGCAGAAGGACTAGCGGGAGTGGGGAGACCCAGTACTTC
CASRRTSGSGETQYF
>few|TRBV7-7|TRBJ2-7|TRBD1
TGTGCTAGCAGCATTGGGACAGAGAGCTCCTACGAGCAGTACTTC
CASSIGTESSYEQYF
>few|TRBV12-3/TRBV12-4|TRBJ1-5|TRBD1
TGTGCCAGCAGTTTAGGGGTAGGACAGGGAAATCAGCCCCAGCATTTT
CASSLGVGQGNQPQHF
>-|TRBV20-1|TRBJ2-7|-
TGCAGTGTCAGCCAGGGCTACGAGCAGTACTTC
CSVSQGYEQYF
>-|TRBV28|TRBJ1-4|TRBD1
TGTGCCAGCAGTAGACTACAGGGGGCAAGGGAAAAACTGTTTTTT
CASSRLQGAREKLFF
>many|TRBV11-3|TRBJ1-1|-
TGTGCCAGCAGCTTAGAGGCGAAGGAAGCTTTCTTT
CASSLEAKEAFF
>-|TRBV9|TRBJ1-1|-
TGTGCCAGCAGCGGGCACCGGGACACTGAAGCTTTCTTT
CASSGHRDTEAFF
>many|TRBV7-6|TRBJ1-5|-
TGTGCCAGCAGCGGCAGGGTGAGGAACAATCAGCCCCAGCATTTT
CASSGRVRNNQPQHF
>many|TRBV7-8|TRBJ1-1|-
TGTGCCAGCAGCCTAACCGCCGTGAACACTGAAGCTTTCTTT
CASSLTAVNTEAFF
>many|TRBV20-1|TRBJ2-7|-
TGCAGTGCTAGAGGTGGCTCCTACGAGCAGTACTTC
CSARGGSYEQYF
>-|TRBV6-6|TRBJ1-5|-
TGTGCCAGCAGCTCAATGGGAGGGGTTCAGCCCCAGCATTTT
CASSSMGGVQPQHF
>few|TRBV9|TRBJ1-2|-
TGTGCCAGCTCACCAGCCGGGGGTCTAAACTATGGCTACACCTTC
CASSPAGGLNYGYTF
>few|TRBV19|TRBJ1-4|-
TGTGCCAGTCGCCGAACTAATGAAAAACTGTTTTTT
CASRRTNEKLFF
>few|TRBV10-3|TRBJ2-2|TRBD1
TGTGCCGCCGCGGGACAGGGAAGTTCGAGAACCGGGGAGCTGTTTTTT
CAAAGQGSSRTGELFF
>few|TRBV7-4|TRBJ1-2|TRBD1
TGTGCCAGCAGCGTACGACAGGGCGACTATGGCTACACCTTC
CASSVRQGDYGYTF
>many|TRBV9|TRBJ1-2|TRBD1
TGTGCCAGCAGCACTGGACAGGGGCAGGGCTACACCTTC
CASSTGQGQGYTF